This T cell receptor beta chain comes out of a study of post-analysis software for immune sequencing data (dated by TCRdb to the mid-2010s). About the investigation overall: Disease courses on record covered relapsing-remitting, secondary progressive and progressive-relapsing multiple sclerosis, though some patients had no subtype annotation. The multiple sclerosis patient repertoires were compared with ten to eleven previously published healthy control repertoires from donors aged about 6 to 25 years. A subset of samples was prepared in parallel using single-end sample barcoding, then pooled and co-amplified after Illumina adapter ligation.

Reading from cysteine to phenylalanine, the CDR3 counts 16 amino acids. Of the read, only the CDR3 DNA is kept; its 48 bases are in frame from base 1. Trimming leaves V shorter by 1 base and J shorter by 2 bases, with the junction holding 5 bases beyond the gene matches. The CDR1 and CDR2 encoded by the germline V gene (reference sequence) are DFQATT and SNEGSKA. TCR beta repertoires were profiled from peripheral blood of 13 young patients with multiple sclerosis to demonstrate the VDJtools post-analysis software. The multiple sclerosis patients were children and adolescents between roughly 6 and 17 years of age. Receptor amplification or capture employed PCR. These reads were obtained on an Illumina HiSeq 2500. To reduce PCR and sequencing biases, unique molecular identifiers were built into the TCR beta cDNA libraries. About 500,000 cDNA molecules were obtained for every 1 to 10 million input T cells, so each molecule roughly corresponded to one T cell. The patient libraries were prepared and sequenced using the same protocol as the earlier healthy control dataset. Within a given batch, samples were prepared together, multiplexed and sequenced on the same HiSeq lane. In the source study's methods: MIGEC handled the raw barcoded reads, throwing out single-read molecular identifier groups before consensus assembly and CDR3 extraction. VDJtools was used for post-analysis of the clonotype tables, with diversity normalized by down-sampling every dataset to the smallest sample size. Repertoire overlap clustering matched CDR3 amino acid but not nucleotide sequences to correct batch-related cross-sample contamination. Clones were called with MiXCR by TCRdb after fastp trimmed the public reads at Q25, and only in-frame beta chains were retained. Records with the same CDR3 protein are collapsed into one entry carrying the most frequent genes and DNA. The V and J calls and clone size are TCRdb's, not the authors'. For this sample there are 400,000 to 500,000 distinct CDR3 sequences; 30% to 45% appear just once. The ten largest clones capture less than 8% of the sample.

This clonotype was detected a few times. No cognate antigen has been identified for it. No quality values exist for individual bases; no much larger clone is one base distant. What the work shows at the level of the full study, not this receptor alone: The control group was slightly older than the multiple sclerosis patient group. Multiple sclerosis patients had significantly lower normalized Chao1 diversity than controls, a result that suggests substantial peripheral T-cell clonal expansion. Direct clustering with F measure revealed strong co-clustering of samples prepared in the same batch, which led to a batch-effect correction. Significantly higher frequencies in patients than in controls were found for about 5 TRBV segments, including TRBV5-6, TRBV5-1 and TRBV20-1.

The sequence was collected from a girl aged 2-10 years with multiple sclerosis. The chain uses TRBV20-1 and TRBJ2-1, with TRBD2 matching 10 junction bases. The sequenced sample was blood. CDR3 region: CSARGGLAGAYNEQFF. The bases read TGCAGTGCTAGAGGGGGGCTAGCGGGGGCCTACAATGAGCAGTTCTTC.